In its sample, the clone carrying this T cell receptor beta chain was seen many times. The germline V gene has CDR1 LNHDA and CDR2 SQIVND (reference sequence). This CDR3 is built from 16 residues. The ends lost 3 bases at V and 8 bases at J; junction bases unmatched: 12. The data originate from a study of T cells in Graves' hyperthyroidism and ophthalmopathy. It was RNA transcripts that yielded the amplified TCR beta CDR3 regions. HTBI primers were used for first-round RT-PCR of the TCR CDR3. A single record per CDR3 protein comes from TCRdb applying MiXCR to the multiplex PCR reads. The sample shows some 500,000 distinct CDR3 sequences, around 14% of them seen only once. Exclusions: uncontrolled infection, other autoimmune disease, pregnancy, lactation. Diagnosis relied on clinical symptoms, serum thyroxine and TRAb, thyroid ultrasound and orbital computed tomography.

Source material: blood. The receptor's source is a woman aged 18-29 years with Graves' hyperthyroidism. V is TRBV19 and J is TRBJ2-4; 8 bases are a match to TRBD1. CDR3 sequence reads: CASSIHLGQAKDIQYF. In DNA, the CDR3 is TGTGCCAGTAGTATTCATTTGGGACAGGCGAAGGACATTCAGTACTTC.